This T cell receptor beta chain was sequenced in a study of cytomegalovirus exposure and HLA in healthy donors. Study outcomes and limitations: Accounts indicate the classifier identified cytomegalovirus status with strong specificity and sensitivity. The tendency of first-cohort TCR clusters to co-occur in the approximately 120 validation repertoires was identified by a subsequent analysis. Rarity held for most TCR sequences, but there were some public TCRs that occurred in many donors.

Produced via immunoSEQ multiplex PCR; TCRdb's table is partial and in-frame only. This table holds 280,000 or so clones, around 89% found once. In the case of this clone: What it binds is unknown.

This CDR3 contains 14 residues. V lost 3 bases, J lost 4 bases, and 2 bases stayed unmatched. CDR1 SGHNT and CDR2 YYREEE come from the germline V gene (reference sequence). This chain uses TRBV5-4 with TRBJ2-7, with 12 bases matching TRBD2. The sequencing sample was made of PBMCs. The sequence derives from a woman in her late teens or twenties in good health and CMV-seronegative. As DNA, the CDR3 is TGTGCCAGCAGCTGGGGGACTAGCGGGTACGAGCAGTACTTC. Its protein is CASSWGTSGYEQYF.